The entry that follows covers one T cell receptor (beta chain) sequence. The sample is drawn from a study of blood T cell repertoires in COVID-19. Background on the study: Sample material is recorded as cDNA or gDNA derived from T cells, B-cell-depleted T cells, or PBMCs.

Data came from immunoSEQ multiplex PCR; TCRdb stores just in-frame clones and leaves some out. Of roughly 130,000 clones listed, 70% to 85% were seen once; the top ten hold around 10%. Germline V gives CDR1 MNHEY, CDR2 SVGAGI. The CDR3 consists of 13 residues. Trimming took 5 bases from V and 3 from J, leaving 10 bases between them. This clonotype was obtained from a man between 45 and 60 years old who had recovered from COVID-19. The sequencing input was PBMCs or T cells enriched from blood (not recorded which). The V gene is TRBV6-5, the J gene TRBJ1-1; D is ambiguous. The CDR3 DNA reads as TGTGCCAGCAGTCGCCGGAGCGACACTGAAGCTTTCTTT. Protein sequence: CASSRRSDTEAFF.